A selection of T cell receptor beta chains follows, all from one sample in a study of blood T cell repertoires in COVID-19. The protocol was immunoSEQ multiplex PCR, while the TCRdb copy is restricted to in-frame clones and leaves out a portion. The repertoire holds approximately 240,000 clones, with 65% to 90% as singletons. The sequenced sample consisted of peripheral blood. Every receptor here comes from a woman aged 40 to 50 who had recovered from COVID-19. Each CDR3 is given with its conserved first and last residue. A D gene is named only where the DNA matches it firmly. Expanded clones get a size class; other rows say once, few or many, or leave the size out.

D: TRBD2
V: TRBV5-1
size: NA
J: TRBJ2-7
DNA: TGCGCCAGCAGCTCCGGGACTAGCGGGGGGGCGAGCTCCTACGAGCAGTACTTC
CDR3: CASSSGTSGGASSYEQYF

D: TRBD1
V: TRBV19
size: NA
J: TRBJ1-4
DNA: TGTGCCAGTAGGCCGGGACAGAATAATGAAAAACTGTTTTTT
CDR3: CASRPGQNNEKLFF

D: TRBD1
V: TRBV7-8
size: NA
J: TRBJ2-5
DNA: TGTGCCAGCAGCTCATCAGGGGGTTGGGAGACCCAGTACTTC
CDR3: CASSSSGGWETQYF

D: NA
V: TRBV5-1
size: NA
J: TRBJ1-6
DNA: TGCGCCAGCAGCCCCTCGCTTGCGGGGGATTCACCCCTCCACTTT
CDR3: CASSPSLAGDSPLHF

D: NA
V: TRBV11-3
size: NA
J: TRBJ2-1
DNA: TGTGCCAGCAGCTGGGACGGACAGGAGGGTTATGAGCAGTTCTTC
CDR3: CASSWDGQEGYEQFF

D: NA
V: TRBV14
size: NA
J: TRBJ2-7
DNA: TGTGCCAGCAGCCAAGAAACCCCCCCGGGGTGGGAGCAGTACTTC
CDR3: CASSQETPPGWEQYF

D: TRBD2
V: TRBV4-1
size: NA
J: TRBJ2-1
DNA: TGCGCCAGCAGCCAGGCGACTAGCGGGGGAGACAATGAGCAGTTCTTC
CDR3: CASSQATSGGDNEQFF

D: TRBD1
V: TRBV13
size: NA
J: TRBJ1-4
DNA: TGTGCCAGCAGACAGGGGGGTCTTAATGAAAAACTGTTTTTT
CDR3: CASRQGGLNEKLFF

D: TRBD1
V: TRBV29-1
size: NA
J: TRBJ2-1
DNA: TGCAGCGTTGATGATCGGACAGGGGCCCCCAATGAGCAGTTCTTC
CDR3: CSVDDRTGAPNEQFF

D: TRBD1
V: TRBV2
size: NA
J: TRBJ2-7
DNA: TGTGCCAGCACCGGGACAGGGGGCTGGCACGAGCAGTACTTC
CDR3: CASTGTGGWHEQYF

D: NA
V: TRBV9
size: NA
J: TRBJ2-7
DNA: TGTGCCAGCAGCGTAGACGGTATCTCCTACGAGCAGTACTTC
CDR3: CASSVDGISYEQYF

D: TRBD1
V: TRBV18
size: once
J: TRBJ2-4
DNA: TGTGCCAGCTCACCGACAGGGGTAAAAAACATTCAGTACTTC
CDR3: CASSPTGVKNIQYF

D: TRBD1
V: TRBV2
size: NA
J: TRBJ2-5
DNA: TGTGCCAGCAGGCTGACAGGGGTGGGAGAGACCCAGTACTTC
CDR3: CASRLTGVGETQYF

D: NA
V: TRBV5-1
size: once
J: TRBJ2-3
DNA: TGCGCCAGCAGCTTGGGCCCAGCGGGCGTTAGCACAGATACGCAGTATTTT
CDR3: CASSLGPAGVSTDTQYF

D: NA
V: TRBV30
size: few
J: TRBJ1-6
DNA: TGTGCCTGGGGAGGGACGGGAGGAGGTTCACCCCTCCACTTT
CDR3: CAWGGTGGGSPLHF

D: TRBD1
V: TRBV5-5
size: NA
J: TRBJ1-4
DNA: TGTGCCAGCAGCTTGGGGAGAGGACAGGGAGGCGAAAAACTGTTTTTT
CDR3: CASSLGRGQGGEKLFF

D: TRBD2
V: TRBV5-6
size: NA
J: TRBJ2-2
DNA: TGTGCCAGCAGCTTGGACGGGGGGTACACCGGGGAGCTGTTTTTT
CDR3: CASSLDGGYTGELFF

D: TRBD1
V: TRBV6-2/TRBV6-3
size: once
J: TRBJ1-5
DNA: TGTGCCAGCAGATACCTGGGACAGAATCAGCCCCAGCATTTT
CDR3: CASRYLGQNQPQHF

D: TRBD1
V: TRBV9
size: few
J: TRBJ1-1
DNA: TGTGCCAGCAGCTCCGACAGGGTTCCGAGTGTAGCTTTCTTT
CDR3: CASSSDRVPSVAFF

D: NA
V: TRBV3-1/TRBV3-2
size: NA
J: TRBJ1-1
DNA: TGTGCCAGCAGCCGGGGCAGCGCTGAAGCTTTCTTT
CDR3: CASSRGSAEAFF

D: NA
V: TRBV12-3/TRBV12-4
size: NA
J: TRBJ2-7
DNA: TGTGCCAGCAGTCCTACAGGGTACGAGCAGTACTTC
CDR3: CASSPTGYEQYF

D: NA
V: TRBV2
size: NA
J: TRBJ2-7
DNA: TGTGCCAGCAGTTCCGACAGCGATGCAACCTACGAGCAGTACTTC
CDR3: CASSSDSDATYEQYF

D: TRBD1
V: TRBV19
size: NA
J: TRBJ1-5
DNA: TGTGCCAGTAGTGGGCAGGGGGTCAATCAGCCCCAGCATTTT
CDR3: CASSGQGVNQPQHF